Listed below are T cell receptor beta chains from one sample, sequenced in a study of T cell responses to AZD1222 COVID-19 vaccine. Some clones are missing from TCRdb's copy, which holds only in-frame ones; the method was immunoSEQ multiplex PCR. The table records some 110,000 clones, 82% of them present only once. The source material was peripheral blood, sampled on day 0 of AZD1222 vaccination. The receptors come from an adult in good health. Each CDR3 is given with its conserved first and last residue. D genes are given only for firm matches. Clone size, where shown, is once, few, many, or a class for clones that have expanded.

TGTGCCAGCAGCTTTGGGACAGGTAGCAATCAGCCCCAGCATTTT | CASSFGTGSNQPQHF | TRBD1 | TRBJ1-5 | TRBV7-2 | .
TGTGCCAGCAGGCGAAAGGGGGACATCGGTTTCTATCGATCTGGAAACACCATATATTTT | CASRRKGDIGFYRSGNTIYF | . | TRBJ1-3 | TRBV21-1 | .
TGTGCCACCAGTGATGACCAGGGGAACAGCAATCAGCCCCAGCATTTT | CATSDDQGNSNQPQHF | . | TRBJ1-5 | TRBV24-1 | once
TGCAGCGTTGATCTGTGGGGGGACACTGAAGCTTTCTTT | CSVDLWGDTEAFF | . | TRBJ1-1 | TRBV29-1 | .
TGCGCCAGCAGCTTGGCCAGGGACCGTGGCGTGAATTCACCCCTCCACTTT | CASSLARDRGVNSPLHF | . | TRBJ1-6 | TRBV5-1 | .
TGCGCCAGCAGCCCCGGACGGGGGTCGGGGCCCCAGCATTTT | CASSPGRGSGPQHF | . | TRBJ1-5 | TRBV5-1 | .
TGTGCCAGCAGCCGCGGGACCACCCAAGAGACCCAGTACTTC | CASSRGTTQETQYF | . | TRBJ2-5 | TRBV6-2/TRBV6-3 | .
TGTGCCAGCAGTTGGACGGGACAGGGTGCCACAGATACGCAGTATTTT | CASSWTGQGATDTQYF | TRBD1 | TRBJ2-3 | TRBV27 | .
TGCGCCAGCAGCTTGTCGGGAAGCAATCAGCCCCAGCATTTT | CASSLSGSNQPQHF | . | TRBJ1-5 | TRBV5-1 | .
TGTGCCAGCAGTTACTCGAGGGGTTCAGATACGCAGTATTTT | CASSYSRGSDTQYF | . | TRBJ2-3 | TRBV6-5 | .
TGTGCCAGCAGTAGAACCTCCGGGACAGCTACTAACTATGGCTACACCTTC | CASSRTSGTATNYGYTF | TRBD1 | TRBJ1-2 | TRBV11-2 | .